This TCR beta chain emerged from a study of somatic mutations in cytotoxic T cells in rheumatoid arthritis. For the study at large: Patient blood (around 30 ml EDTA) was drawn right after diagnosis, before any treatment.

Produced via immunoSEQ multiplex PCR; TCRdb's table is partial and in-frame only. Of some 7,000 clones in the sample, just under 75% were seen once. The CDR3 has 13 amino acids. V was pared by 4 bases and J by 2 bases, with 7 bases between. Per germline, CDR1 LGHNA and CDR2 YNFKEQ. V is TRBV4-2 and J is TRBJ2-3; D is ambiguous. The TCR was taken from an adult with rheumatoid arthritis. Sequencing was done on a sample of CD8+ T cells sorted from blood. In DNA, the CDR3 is TGTGCCAGCAGCCCGGGCTACACAGATACGCAGTATTTT. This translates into CASSPGYTDTQYF.